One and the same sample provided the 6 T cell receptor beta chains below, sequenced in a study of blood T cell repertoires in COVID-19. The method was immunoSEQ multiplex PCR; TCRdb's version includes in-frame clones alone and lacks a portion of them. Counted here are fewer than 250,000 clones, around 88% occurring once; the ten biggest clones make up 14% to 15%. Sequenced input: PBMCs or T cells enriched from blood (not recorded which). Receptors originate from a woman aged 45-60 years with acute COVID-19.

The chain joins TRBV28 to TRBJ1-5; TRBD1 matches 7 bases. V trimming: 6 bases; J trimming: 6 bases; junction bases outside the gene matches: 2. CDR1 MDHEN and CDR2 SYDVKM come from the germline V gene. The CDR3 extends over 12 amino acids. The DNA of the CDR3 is TGTGCCAGCAGAGACAGGGCTCAGCCCCAGCATTTT. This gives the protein CASRDRAQPQHF.

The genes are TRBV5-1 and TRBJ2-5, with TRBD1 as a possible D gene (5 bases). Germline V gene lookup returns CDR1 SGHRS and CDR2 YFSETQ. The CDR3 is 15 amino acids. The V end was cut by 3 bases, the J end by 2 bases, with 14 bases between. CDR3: CASSSGSGLQETQYF. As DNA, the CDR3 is TGCGCCAGCAGCTCCGGGTCAGGGTTACAAGAGACCCAGTACTTC.

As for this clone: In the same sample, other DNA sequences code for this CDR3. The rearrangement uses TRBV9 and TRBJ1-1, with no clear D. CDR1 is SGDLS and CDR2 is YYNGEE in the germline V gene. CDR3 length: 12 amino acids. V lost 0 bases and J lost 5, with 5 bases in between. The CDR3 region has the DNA TGTGCCAGCAGCGTAGGGGAGACTGAAGCTTTCTTT. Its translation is CASSVGETEAFF.

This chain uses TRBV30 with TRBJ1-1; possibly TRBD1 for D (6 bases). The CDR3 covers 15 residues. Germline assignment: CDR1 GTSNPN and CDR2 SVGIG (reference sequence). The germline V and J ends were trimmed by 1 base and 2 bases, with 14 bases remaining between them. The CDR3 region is CAWSGVQGLNTEAFF. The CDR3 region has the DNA TGTGCCTGGAGTGGGGTCCAGGGGCTAAACACTGAAGCTTTCTTT.

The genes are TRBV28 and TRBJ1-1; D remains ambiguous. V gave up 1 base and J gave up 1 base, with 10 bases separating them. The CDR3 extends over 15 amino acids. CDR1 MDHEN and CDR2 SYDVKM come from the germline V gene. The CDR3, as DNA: TGTGCCAGCAGTTTATTGCGTCTAAGGAACACTGAAGCTTTCTTT. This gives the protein CASSLLRLRNTEAFF. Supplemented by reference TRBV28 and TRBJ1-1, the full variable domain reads DVKVTQSSRYLVKRTGEKVFLECVQDMDHENMFWYRQDPGLGLRLIYFSYDVKMKEKGDIPEGYSVSREKKERFSLILESASTNQTSMYLCASSLLRLRNTEAFFGQGTRLTVV.

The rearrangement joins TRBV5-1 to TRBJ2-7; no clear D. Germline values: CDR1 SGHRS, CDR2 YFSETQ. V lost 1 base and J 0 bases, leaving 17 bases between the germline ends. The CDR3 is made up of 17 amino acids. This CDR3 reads CASSLRPDSASSYEQYF. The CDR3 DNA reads TGCGCCAGCAGCTTGCGCCCTGACTCGGCCAGCTCCTACGAGCAGTACTTC.